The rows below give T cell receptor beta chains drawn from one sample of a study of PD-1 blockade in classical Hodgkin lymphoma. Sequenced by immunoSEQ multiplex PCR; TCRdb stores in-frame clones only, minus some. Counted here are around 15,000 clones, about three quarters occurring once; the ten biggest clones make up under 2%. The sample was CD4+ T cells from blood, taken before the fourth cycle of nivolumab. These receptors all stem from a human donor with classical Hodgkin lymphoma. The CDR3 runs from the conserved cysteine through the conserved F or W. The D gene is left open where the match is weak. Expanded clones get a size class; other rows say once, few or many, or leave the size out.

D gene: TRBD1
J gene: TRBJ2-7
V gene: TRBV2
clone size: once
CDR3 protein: CASSGQGYEQYF
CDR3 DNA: TGTGCCAGCAGTGGACAGGGCTACGAGCAGTACTTC

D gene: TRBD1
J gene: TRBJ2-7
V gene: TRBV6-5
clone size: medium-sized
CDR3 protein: CASSYGQGGRSEQYF
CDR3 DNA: TGTGCCAGCAGTTATGGACAGGGCGGTCGATCCGAGCAGTACTTC

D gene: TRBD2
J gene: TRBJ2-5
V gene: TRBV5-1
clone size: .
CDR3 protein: CASSQAGGQETQYF
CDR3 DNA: TGCGCCAGCAGCCAAGCGGGAGGCCAAGAGACCCAGTACTTC

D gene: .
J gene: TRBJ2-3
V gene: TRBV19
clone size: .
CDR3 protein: CASSTPRTGRGTDTQYF
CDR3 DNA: TGTGCCAGTAGTACCCCTCGGACAGGGAGGGGCACAGATACGCAGTATTTT

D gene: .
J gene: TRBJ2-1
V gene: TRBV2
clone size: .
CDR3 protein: CASTGPGPGYNEQFF
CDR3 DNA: TGTGCCAGCACCGGGCCGGGTCCGGGGTACAATGAGCAGTTCTTC

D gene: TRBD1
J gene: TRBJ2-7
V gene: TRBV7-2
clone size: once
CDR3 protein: CASSLPPGQGDYEQYF
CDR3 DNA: TGTGCCAGCAGTCTACCGCCGGGACAGGGGGACTACGAGCAGTACTTC

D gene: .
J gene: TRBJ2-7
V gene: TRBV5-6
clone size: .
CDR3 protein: CASSLETYEQYF
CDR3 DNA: TGTGCCAGCAGCCTGGAGACCTACGAGCAGTACTTC

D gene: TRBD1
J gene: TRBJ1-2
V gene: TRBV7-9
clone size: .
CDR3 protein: CASSLALTGGAYGYTF
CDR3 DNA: TGTGCCAGCAGCTTAGCGCTGACAGGGGGCGCCTATGGCTACACCTTC

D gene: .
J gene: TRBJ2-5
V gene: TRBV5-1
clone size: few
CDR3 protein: CASSLGARETQYF
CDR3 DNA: TGCGCCAGCAGCTTGGGGGCGCGGGAGACCCAGTACTTC

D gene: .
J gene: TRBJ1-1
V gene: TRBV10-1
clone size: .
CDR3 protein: CASSTGHTEAFF
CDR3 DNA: TGCGCCAGCAGTACTGGACATACTGAAGCTTTCTTT

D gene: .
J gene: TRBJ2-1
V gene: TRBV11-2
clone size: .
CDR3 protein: CASSRGRLAPSDEQFF
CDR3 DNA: TGTGCCAGCAGCAGGGGTCGGCTAGCCCCTAGCGATGAGCAGTTCTTC

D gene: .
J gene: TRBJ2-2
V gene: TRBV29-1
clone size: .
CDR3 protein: CSAERRTNTGELFF
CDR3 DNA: TGCAGCGCCGAGCGGAGAACGAACACCGGGGAGCTGTTTTTT

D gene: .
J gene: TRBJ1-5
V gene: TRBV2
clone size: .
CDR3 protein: CASSWDASNQPQHF
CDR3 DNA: TGTGCCAGCAGTTGGGACGCTAGCAATCAGCCCCAGCATTTT

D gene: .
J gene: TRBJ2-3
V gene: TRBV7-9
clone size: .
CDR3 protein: CASSLGDGSTDTQYF
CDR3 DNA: TGTGCCAGCAGCTTAGGGGACGGAAGCACAGATACGCAGTATTTT

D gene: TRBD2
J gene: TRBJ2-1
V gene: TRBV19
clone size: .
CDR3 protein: CASSIGVLLAGGGYNEQFF
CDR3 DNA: TGTGCCAGTAGTATTGGTGTCCTACTAGCGGGAGGGGGCTACAATGAGCAGTTCTTC

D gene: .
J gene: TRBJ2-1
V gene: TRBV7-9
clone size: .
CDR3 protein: CASSLVWRHNEQFF
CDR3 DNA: TGTGCCAGCAGCTTAGTCTGGCGGCACAATGAGCAGTTCTTC

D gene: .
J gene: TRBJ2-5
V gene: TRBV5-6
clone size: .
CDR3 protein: CASSLDFGQETQYF
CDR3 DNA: TGTGCCAGCAGCTTGGACTTTGGCCAAGAGACCCAGTACTTC

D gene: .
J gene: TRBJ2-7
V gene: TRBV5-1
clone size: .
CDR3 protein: CASSLAGLYEQYF
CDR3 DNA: TGCGCCAGCAGCTTGGCGGGACTTTACGAGCAGTACTTC

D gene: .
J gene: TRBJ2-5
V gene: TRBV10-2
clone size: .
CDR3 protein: CASSATTQETQYF
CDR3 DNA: TGCGCCAGCAGTGCAACTACACAAGAGACCCAGTACTTC

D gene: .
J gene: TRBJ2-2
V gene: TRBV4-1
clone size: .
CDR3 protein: CASSQVPSRANTGELFF
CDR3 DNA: TGCGCCAGCAGCCAAGTCCCGTCGAGGGCGAACACCGGGGAGCTGTTTTTT

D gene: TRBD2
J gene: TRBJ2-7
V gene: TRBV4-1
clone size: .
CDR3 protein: CASSQLAGGHEQYF
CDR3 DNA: TGCGCCAGCAGCCAACTAGCGGGAGGCCACGAGCAGTACTTC

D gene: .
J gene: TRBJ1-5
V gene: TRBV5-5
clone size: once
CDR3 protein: CASSPLGLDQGSSQPQHF
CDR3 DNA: TGTGCCAGCAGCCCCCTAGGGCTTGACCAGGGGAGTTCGCAGCCCCAGCATTTT

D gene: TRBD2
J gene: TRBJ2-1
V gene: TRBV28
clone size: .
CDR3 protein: CASIQWTSGRSSYNEQFF
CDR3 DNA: TGTGCCAGCATCCAGTGGACTAGCGGCCGGAGCTCCTACAATGAGCAGTTCTTC

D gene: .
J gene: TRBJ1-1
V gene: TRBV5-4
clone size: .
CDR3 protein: CASSSGQRNTEAFF
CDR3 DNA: TGTGCCAGCAGCTCGGGACAAAGAAACACTGAAGCTTTCTTT

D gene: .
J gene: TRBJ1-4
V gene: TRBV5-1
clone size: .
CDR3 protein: CASSGTATTNEKLFF
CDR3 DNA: TGCGCCAGCAGCGGCACAGCTACAACTAATGAAAAACTGTTTTTT

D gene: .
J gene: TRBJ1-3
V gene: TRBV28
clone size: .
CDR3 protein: CASQRTASGNTIYF
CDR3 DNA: TGTGCCAGCCAAAGAACAGCCTCTGGAAACACCATATATTTT

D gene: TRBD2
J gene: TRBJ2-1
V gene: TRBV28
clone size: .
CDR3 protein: CASLLAGAGNEQFF
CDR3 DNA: TGTGCCAGCCTACTAGCGGGAGCGGGCAATGAGCAGTTCTTC

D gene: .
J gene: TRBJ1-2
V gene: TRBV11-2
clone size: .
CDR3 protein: CASSLDNRVGGYTF
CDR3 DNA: TGTGCCAGCAGCTTAGACAACAGGGTGGGTGGCTACACCTTC

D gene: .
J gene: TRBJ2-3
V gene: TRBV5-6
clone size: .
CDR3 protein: CASSLVQSSTDTQYF
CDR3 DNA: TGTGCCAGCAGCTTGGTTCAGTCTAGCACAGATACGCAGTATTTT